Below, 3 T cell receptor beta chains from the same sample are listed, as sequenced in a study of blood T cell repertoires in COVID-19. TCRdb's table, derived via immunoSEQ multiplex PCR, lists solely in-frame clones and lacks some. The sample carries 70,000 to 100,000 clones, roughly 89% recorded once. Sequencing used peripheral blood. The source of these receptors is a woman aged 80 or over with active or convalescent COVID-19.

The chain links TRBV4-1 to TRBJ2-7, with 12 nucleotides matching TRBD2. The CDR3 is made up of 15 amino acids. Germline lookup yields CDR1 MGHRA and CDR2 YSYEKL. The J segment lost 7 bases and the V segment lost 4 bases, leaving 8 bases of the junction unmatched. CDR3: CASSPGLAGTEEQYF. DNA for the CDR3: TGCGCCAGCAGCCCAGGACTAGCGGGAACCGAGGAGCAGTACTTC.

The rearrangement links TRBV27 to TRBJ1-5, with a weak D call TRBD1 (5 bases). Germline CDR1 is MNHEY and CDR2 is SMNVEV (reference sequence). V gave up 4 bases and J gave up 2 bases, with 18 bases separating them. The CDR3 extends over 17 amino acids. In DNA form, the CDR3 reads TGTGCCAGCAGTTACGGGGGTAGCGGCAGGGGCAATCAGCCCCAGCATTTT. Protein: CASSYGGSGRGNQPQHF.

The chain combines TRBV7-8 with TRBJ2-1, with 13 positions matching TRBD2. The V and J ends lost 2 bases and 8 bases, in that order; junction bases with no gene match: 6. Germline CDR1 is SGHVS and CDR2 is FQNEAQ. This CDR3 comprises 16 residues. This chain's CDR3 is CASSLRGTSGKYEQFF. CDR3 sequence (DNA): TGTGCCAGCAGCTTACGAGGGACTAGCGGGAAGTATGAGCAGTTCTTC.